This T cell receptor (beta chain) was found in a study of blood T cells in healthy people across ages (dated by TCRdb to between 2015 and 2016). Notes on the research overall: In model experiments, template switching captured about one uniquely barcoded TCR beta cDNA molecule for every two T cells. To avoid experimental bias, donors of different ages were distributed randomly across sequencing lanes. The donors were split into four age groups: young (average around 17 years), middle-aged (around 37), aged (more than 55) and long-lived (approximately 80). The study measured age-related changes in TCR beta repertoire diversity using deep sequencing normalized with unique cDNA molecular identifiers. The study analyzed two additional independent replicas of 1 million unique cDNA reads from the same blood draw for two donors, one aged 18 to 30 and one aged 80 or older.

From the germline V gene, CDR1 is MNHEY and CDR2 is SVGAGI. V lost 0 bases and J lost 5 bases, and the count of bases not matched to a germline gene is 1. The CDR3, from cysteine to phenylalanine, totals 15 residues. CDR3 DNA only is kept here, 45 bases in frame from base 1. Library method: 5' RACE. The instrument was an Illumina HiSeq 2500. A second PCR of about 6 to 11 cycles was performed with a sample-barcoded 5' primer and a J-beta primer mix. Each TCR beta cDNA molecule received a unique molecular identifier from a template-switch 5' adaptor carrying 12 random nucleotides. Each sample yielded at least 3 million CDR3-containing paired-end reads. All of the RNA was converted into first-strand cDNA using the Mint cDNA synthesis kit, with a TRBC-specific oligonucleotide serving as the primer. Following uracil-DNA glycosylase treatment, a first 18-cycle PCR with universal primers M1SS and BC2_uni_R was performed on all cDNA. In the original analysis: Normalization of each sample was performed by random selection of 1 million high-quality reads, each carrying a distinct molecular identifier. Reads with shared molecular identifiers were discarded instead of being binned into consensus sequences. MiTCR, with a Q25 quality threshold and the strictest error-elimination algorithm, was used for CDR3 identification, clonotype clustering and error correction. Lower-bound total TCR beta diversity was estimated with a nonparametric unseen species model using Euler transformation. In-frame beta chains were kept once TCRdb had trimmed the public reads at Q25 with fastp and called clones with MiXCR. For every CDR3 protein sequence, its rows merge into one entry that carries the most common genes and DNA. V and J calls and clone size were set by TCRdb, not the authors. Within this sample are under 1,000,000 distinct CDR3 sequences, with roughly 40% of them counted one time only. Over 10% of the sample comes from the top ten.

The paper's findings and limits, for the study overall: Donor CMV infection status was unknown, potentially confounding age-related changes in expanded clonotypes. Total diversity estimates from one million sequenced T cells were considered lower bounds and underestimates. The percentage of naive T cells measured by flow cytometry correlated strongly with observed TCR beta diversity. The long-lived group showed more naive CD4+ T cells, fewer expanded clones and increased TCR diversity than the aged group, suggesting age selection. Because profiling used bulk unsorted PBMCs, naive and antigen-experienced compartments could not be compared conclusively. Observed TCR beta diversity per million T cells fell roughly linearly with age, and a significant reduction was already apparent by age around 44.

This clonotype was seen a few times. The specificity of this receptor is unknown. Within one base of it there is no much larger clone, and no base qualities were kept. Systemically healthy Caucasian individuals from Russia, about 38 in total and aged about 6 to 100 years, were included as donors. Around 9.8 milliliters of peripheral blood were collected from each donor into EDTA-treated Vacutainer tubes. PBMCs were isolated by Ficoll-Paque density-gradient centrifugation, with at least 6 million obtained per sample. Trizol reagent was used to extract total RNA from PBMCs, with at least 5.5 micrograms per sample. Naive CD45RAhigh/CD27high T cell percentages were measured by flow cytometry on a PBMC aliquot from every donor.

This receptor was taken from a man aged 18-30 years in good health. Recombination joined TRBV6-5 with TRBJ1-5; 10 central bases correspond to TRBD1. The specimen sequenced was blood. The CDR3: CASSYSDRGDQPQHF. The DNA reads TGTGCCAGCAGTTACTCGGACAGGGGGGATCAGCCCCAGCATTTT.